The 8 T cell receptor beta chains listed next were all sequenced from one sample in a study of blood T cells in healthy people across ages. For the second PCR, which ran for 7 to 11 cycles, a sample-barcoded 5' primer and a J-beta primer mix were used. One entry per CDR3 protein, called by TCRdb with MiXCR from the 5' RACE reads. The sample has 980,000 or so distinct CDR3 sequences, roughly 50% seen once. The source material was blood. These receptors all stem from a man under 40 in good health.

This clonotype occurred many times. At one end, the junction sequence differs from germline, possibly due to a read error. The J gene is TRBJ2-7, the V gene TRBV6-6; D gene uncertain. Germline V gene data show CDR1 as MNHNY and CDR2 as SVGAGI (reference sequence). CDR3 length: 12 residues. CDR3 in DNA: TGCGCCAGCAGCCCAGACGGCTACGAGCAGTACTTC. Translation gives CASSPDGYEQYF.

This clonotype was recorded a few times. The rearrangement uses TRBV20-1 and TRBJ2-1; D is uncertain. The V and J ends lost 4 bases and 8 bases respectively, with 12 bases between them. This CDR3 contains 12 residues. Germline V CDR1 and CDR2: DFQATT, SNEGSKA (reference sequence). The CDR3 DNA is TGCAGTGCTACCAAACCTTACGATGAGCAGTTCTTC. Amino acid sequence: CSATKPYDEQFF.

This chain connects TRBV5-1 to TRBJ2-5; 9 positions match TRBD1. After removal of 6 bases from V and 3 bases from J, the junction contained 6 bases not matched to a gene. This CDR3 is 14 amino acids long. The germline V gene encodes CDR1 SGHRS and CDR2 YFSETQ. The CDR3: CASNPTGGEETQYF. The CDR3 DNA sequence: TGCGCCAGCAACCCCACAGGGGGCGAAGAGACCCAGTACTTC.

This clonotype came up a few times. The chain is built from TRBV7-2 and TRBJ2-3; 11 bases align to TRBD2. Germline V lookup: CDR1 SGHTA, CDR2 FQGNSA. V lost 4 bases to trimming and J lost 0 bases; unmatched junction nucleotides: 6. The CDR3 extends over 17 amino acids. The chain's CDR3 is CASSSTSGGASTDTQYF. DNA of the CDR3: TGTGCCAGCAGCTCTACTAGCGGGGGCGCCAGCACAGATACGCAGTATTTT.

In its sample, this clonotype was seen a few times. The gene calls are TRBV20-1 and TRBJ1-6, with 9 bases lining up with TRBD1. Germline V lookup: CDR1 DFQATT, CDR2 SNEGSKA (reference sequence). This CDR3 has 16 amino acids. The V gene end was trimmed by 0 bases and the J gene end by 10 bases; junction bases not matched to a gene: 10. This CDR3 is CSARDPGQGLGSPLHF. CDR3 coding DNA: TGCAGTGCTAGAGATCCGGGACAGGGTTTGGGATCACCCCTCCACTTT.

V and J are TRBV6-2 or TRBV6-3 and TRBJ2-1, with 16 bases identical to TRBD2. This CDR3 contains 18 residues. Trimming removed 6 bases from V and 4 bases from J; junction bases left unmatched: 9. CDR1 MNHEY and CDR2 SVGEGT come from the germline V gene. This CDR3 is CASRSHGTSGGAYNEQFF. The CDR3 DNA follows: TGTGCCAGCAGATCCCACGGGACTAGCGGGGGGGCTTACAATGAGCAGTTCTTC.

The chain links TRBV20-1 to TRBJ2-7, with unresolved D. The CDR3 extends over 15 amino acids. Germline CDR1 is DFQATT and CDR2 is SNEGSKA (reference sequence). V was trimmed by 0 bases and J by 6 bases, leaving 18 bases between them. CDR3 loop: CSARDLASIVGEQYF. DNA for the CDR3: TGCAGTGCTAGAGATTTGGCCAGCATAGTAGGCGAGCAGTACTTC.

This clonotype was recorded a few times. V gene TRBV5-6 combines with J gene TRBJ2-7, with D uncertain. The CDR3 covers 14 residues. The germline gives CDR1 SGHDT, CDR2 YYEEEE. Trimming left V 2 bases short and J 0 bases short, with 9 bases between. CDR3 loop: CASSFGKTSYEQYF. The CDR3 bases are TGTGCCAGCAGCTTTGGGAAAACCTCCTACGAGCAGTACTTC.